Sequencing of this T cell receptor (beta chain) was carried out in a study of CXCR3-negative and CXCR3-positive naive CD8 T cells. 5' RACE with UMI labels generated the TRB cDNA libraries. TCRdb re-called the 5' RACE reads; every CDR3 protein appears as one record, without DNA. The sample holds under 110,000 distinct CDR3 sequences. CD45RO-CCR7+CD27+CD95- was the phenotype of naive CD8+ T cells. Study-level results: CXCR3-positive naive cells carried more hydrophobic TRB CDR3s than CXCR3-negative naive cells did.

CDR3 length equals 12 residues. The germline V gene has CDR1 MDHEN and CDR2 SYDVKM. To note about this clonotype: Its antigen is not identified.

The chain has TRBV28 and TRBJ2-3; TCRdb picks TRBD1, but there is no DNA to check that call. The clonotype was recovered from a human donor in good health. Some clones in this sample may be carry-over from other donors' samples. Source material: naive CXCR3+ CD8+ T cells from blood. Described subset: CD45RO-CCR7+CD27+CD95- naive CD8+ T cells expressing CXCR3 (TNR3+). The CDR3: CASTPGADTQYF.